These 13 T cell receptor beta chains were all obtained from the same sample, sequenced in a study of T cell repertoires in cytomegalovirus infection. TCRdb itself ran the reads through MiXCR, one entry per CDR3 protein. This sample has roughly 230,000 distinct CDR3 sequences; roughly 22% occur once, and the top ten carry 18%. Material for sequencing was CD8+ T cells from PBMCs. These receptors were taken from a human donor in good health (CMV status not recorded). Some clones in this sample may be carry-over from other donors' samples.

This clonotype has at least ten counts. CDR3 protein: CASTLRASGGKDPYNEQFF. The CDR3 DNA reads TGTGCCAGCACCCTAAGGGCTAGCGGGGGGAAAGACCCCTACAATGAGCAGTTCTTC. The chain has TRBV27 and TRBJ2-1; 11 nucleotides line up with TRBD2. Losses at the gene ends were 7 bases for V and 2 bases for J; bases not matched to a gene: 16. Germline V gives CDR1 MNHEY, CDR2 SMNVEV (reference sequence). The CDR3 length is 19 residues.

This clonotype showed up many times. CDR3 in DNA: TGTGCCAGCAGCCAAGGTTGGGGAAACACCATATATTTT. Its translation: CASSQGWGNTIYF. The chain links TRBV3-1 to TRBJ1-3, with no clear D. The CDR3 has 13 amino acids. Trimming pared 1 base from V and 4 bases from J, leaving 5 bases between. Germline lookup yields CDR1 LGHDT and CDR2 YNNKEL (reference sequence).

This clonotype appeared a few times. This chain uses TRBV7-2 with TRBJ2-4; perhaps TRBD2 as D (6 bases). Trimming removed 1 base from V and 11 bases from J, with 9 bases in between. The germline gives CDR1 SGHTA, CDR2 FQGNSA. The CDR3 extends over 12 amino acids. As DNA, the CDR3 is TGTGCCAGCAGCTTAGACCCGGGGGTTCAGTACTTC. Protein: CASSLDPGVQYF.

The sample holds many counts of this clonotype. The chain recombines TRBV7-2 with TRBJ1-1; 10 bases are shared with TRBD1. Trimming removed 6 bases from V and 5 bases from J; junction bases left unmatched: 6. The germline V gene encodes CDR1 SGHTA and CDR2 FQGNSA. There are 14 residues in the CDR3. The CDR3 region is CASRPGTGVTEAFF. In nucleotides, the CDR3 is TGTGCCAGCAGGCCCGGGACAGGGGTAACTGAAGCTTTCTTT.

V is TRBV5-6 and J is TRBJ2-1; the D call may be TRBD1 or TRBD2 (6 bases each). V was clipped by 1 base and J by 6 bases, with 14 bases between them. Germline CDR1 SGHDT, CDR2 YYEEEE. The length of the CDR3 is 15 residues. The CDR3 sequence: CASSLSGGYFNEQFF. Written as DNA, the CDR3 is TGTGCCAGCAGCTTGTCCGGGGGCTACTTCAATGAGCAGTTCTTC.

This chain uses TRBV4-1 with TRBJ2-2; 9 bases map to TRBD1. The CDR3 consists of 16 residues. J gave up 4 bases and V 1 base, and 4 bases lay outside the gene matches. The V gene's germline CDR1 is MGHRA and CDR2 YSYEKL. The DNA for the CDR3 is TGCGCCAGCAGCCAAGTCGGGGGACAGGGCACCGGGGAGCTGTTTTTT. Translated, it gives CASSQVGGQGTGELFF.

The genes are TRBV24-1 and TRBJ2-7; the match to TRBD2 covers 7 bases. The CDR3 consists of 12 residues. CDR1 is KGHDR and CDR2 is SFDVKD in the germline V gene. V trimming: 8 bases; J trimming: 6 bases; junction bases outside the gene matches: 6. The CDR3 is CATMGGGGEQYF. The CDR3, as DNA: TGTGCCACCATGGGGGGGGGTGGCGAGCAGTACTTC.

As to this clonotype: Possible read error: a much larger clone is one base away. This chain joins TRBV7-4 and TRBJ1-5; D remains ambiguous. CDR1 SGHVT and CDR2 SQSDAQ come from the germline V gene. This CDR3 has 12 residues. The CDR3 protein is CACSLEGRPQHF. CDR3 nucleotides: TGTGCCTGCAGCTTAGAGGGCCGACCCCAGCATTTT.

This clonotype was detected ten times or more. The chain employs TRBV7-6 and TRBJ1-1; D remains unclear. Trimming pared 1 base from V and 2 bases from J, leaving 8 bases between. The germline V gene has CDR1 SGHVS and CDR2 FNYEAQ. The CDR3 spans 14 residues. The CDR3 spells CASSLVAVNTEAFF. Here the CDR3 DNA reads TGTGCCAGCAGCTTAGTGGCAGTAAACACTGAAGCTTTCTTT.

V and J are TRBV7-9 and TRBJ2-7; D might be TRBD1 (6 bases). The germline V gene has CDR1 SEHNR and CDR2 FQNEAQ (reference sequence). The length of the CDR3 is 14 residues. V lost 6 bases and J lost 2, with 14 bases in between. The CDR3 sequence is CASSADTGTYEQYF. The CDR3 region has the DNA TGTGCCAGCAGTGCGGACACAGGGACCTACGAGCAGTACTTC.

Written as DNA, the CDR3 is TGCAGTGCCACACCCGACAGGCAGAATTCACCCCTCCACTTT. This encodes CSATPDRQNSPLHF. V usage is TRBV20-1 and J usage is TRBJ1-6; D possibly corresponds to TRBD1 (6 bases). Germline V gene data show CDR1 as DFQATT and CDR2 as SNEGSKA (reference sequence). The ends were cut back, 6 bases at V and 7 bases at J, with 16 bases in the middle. This CDR3 comprises 14 residues.

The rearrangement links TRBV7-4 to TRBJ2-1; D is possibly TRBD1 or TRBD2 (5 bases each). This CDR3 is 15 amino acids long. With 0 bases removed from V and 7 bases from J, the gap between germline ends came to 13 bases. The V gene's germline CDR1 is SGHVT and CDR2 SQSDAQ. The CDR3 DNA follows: TGTGCCAGCAGCTTAGCGGGGGAACCCCTGAATGAGCAGTTCTTC. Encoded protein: CASSLAGEPLNEQFF.

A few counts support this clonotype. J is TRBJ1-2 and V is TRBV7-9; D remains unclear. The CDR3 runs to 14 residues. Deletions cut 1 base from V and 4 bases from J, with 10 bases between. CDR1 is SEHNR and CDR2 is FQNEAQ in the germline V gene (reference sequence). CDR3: CASSLGTESYGYTF. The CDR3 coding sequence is TGTGCCAGCAGCTTAGGGACGGAGAGCTATGGCTACACCTTC.